This T cell receptor beta chain is drawn from a study of naive and memory T cell subsets. An equimolar mix of two oligonucleotides served as the beta constant-region primer for TRBC1 and TRBC2. TCRdb re-analysed the UMI-ligation and nested PCR reads in MiXCR, keeping a single row per CDR3 protein. The profile shows about 85,000 distinct CDR3 sequences, around 13% of them singletons. Cells stained for CD3, CD4, CD8, CD45RA, CD27 and viability were sorted into four CD45RA/CD27 subsets. With regard to this clonotype: No antigen is known for it.

Study-level points and caveats: Over 85% of naive TCR sequences appeared only once after error correction, unlike memory subsets.

V trimming: 8 bases; J trimming: 3 bases; junction bases outside the gene matches: 3. The germline V gene encodes CDR1 KGHDR and CDR2 SFDVKD. The CDR3 totals 14 residues. This chain joins TRBV24-1 and TRBJ2-2; 9 nucleotides align to TRBD1. The TCR was taken from a human donor in good health. The sample comprised central memory CD4+ T cells from blood. CDR3 nucleotides: TGTGCCACCACTGACAGGGGGGACACCGGGGAGCTGTTTTTT. Its protein is CATTDRGDTGELFF.